Following are 9 T cell receptor beta chains from one sample sequenced in a study of technical replicates of blood from several donors. The method was immunoSEQ multiplex PCR; TCRdb's version includes in-frame clones alone and lacks a portion of them. The data contain roughly 60,000 clones, roughly 90% of them seen just once; the ten biggest clones take up approximately 5.4%. Sample: PBMCs. These receptors were collected from a human donor in good health. Some clones in this sample may be carry-over from other donors' samples.

This clone was picked up one time. The rearrangement uses TRBV5-1 and TRBJ2-1; unclear D gene. This CDR3 region has 12 residues. Germline CDR1 and CDR2: SGHRS and YFSETQ. V gave up 5 bases and J gave up 8 bases, with 11 bases separating them. In DNA, the CDR3 is TGCGCCAGCAGTCCCCGTTTCGATGAGCAGTTCTTC. Residues: CASSPRFDEQFF.

The rearrangement uses TRBV4-2 and TRBJ1-6, with D unclear. Germline CDR1 and CDR2: LGHNA and YNFKEQ. V lost 3 bases, J lost 10 bases, and 16 bases lay in between. The CDR3 has 15 amino acids. The CDR3, as DNA: TGTGCCAGCAGCCAGACCCTTGGAGGAAACTCACCCCTCCACTTT. Its protein product is CASSQTLGGNSPLHF.

This sequence joins TRBV7-6 and TRBJ2-1, with 10 bases that match TRBD2. Germline CDR1 is SGHVS and CDR2 is FNYEAQ. This CDR3 is 19 amino acids long. With 3 bases clipped from V and 4 bases from J, the junction kept 15 bases outside the gene matches. The CDR3 DNA sequence: TGTGCCAGCAGCTTCGGGCTAGCGGGGGAGTCACCTCCATACAATGAGCAGTTCTTC. Translated, it gives CASSFGLAGESPPYNEQFF.

V usage is TRBV6-5 and J usage is TRBJ2-1, with 10 nucleotides matching TRBD2. Germline assignment: CDR1 MNHEY and CDR2 SVGAGI. The CDR3 totals 15 residues. Losses at the gene ends were 5 bases for V and 7 bases for J; bases not matched to a gene: 8. CDR3 coding DNA: TGTGCCAGCAGTCAGAGCGGGAGGGCCTTGAATGAGCAGTTCTTC. This codes for CASSQSGRALNEQFF.

The CDR3 is CASSLGRHSDGYTF. The CDR3 nucleotides are TGTGCCAGCAGCTTAGGGCGACATTCCGATGGCTACACCTTC. The V and J genes are TRBV7-3 and TRBJ1-2; D is unclear. Trimming removed 2 bases at V and 6 bases at J, with 13 bases between. Looked up from germline, CDR1 is SGHTA and CDR2 is FQGTGA. CDR3 length equals 14 residues.

V is TRBV2 and J is TRBJ2-7, with D possibly matching TRBD2 (6 bases). Germline CDR1 is SNHLY and CDR2 is FYNNEI. This CDR3 spans 12 amino acids. The V gene lost 3 bases and the J gene lost 4 bases, with 7 bases spanning the gap. In nucleotides, the CDR3 is TGTGCCAGCAGTGAGACTAGTTACGAGCAGTACTTC. Residues: CASSETSYEQYF.

The V and J genes are TRBV18 and TRBJ1-5; D possibly corresponds to TRBD1 (5 bases). Per the germline V gene, CDR1 is KGHSH and CDR2 is LQKENI. The CDR3 spans 14 residues. Between the trimmed V and J ends, which lost 6 bases and 5 bases, there was a span of 14 bases. CDR3 bases: TGTGCCAGCTCCTTAAGACAGAACGATCAGCCCCAGCATTTT. It translates to CASSLRQNDQPQHF.

V is TRBV28 and J is TRBJ2-5; D is possibly TRBD1 (5 bases). The CDR3 runs to 14 residues. Germline V gives CDR1 MDHEN, CDR2 SYDVKM. The V end was cut by 4 bases, the J end by 2 bases, with 11 bases between. The CDR3 nucleotides read TGTGCCAGCAGTTCCCCCCCAGGGCAAGAGACCCAGTACTTC. It yields the protein CASSSPPGQETQYF.

This chain uses TRBV2 with TRBJ2-7; D not certain. Trimming removed 6 bases from V and 5 bases from J, with 8 bases in between. Germline loops: CDR1 SNHLY, CDR2 FYNNEI. This CDR3 has 11 residues. The CDR3: CASSPWHEQYF. In DNA, the CDR3 is TGTGCCAGCAGCCCGTGGCACGAGCAGTACTTC.